This is a list of T cell receptor beta chains from one sample in a study of blood T cell repertoires in COVID-19. Profiling relied on immunoSEQ multiplex PCR, and the TCRdb table lists in-frame clones only, not all of them. The data hold 100,000 or so clones, with around 81% observed a single time. Input material: peripheral blood. Receptor source: a man at least 80 years old with acute or convalescent COVID-19. Both conserved end residues are part of each CDR3. A D gene is named only where the DNA matches it firmly. Size values are once, few and many counts, or a class for expanded clones, and some rows have none.

CDR3nt,CDR3aa,v_gene,j_gene,abundance,d_gene
TGTGCCAGCAGCCCCGGGACAGGGGGAGGAAACACCATATATTTT,CASSPGTGGGNTIYF,TRBV9,TRBJ1-3,-,TRBD1
TGCGCCAGTGGGTTTAGCGCGAACAATGAGCAGTTCTTC,CASGFSANNEQFF,TRBV10-1,TRBJ2-1,few,-
TGTGCCAGCAGCCAATTGTCCAGGGACAATGAGCAGTTCTTC,CASSQLSRDNEQFF,TRBV16,TRBJ2-1,-,-
TGTGCCAGTACCTACAGGGGTGGTGAAAAACTGTTTTTT,CASTYRGGEKLFF,TRBV19,TRBJ1-4,-,TRBD1
TGTGCCAGCTCACCACGGAGGTATTCGAACACCGGGGAGCTGTTTTTT,CASSPRRYSNTGELFF,TRBV18,TRBJ2-2,-,-
TGCAGCGTTGAAGCCTACTCGAACACCGGGGAGCTGTTTTTT,CSVEAYSNTGELFF,TRBV29-1,TRBJ2-2,few,-
TGTGCCAGCAGCTTAGCGCTATCGGGCGGGAGAAGGACCGGGGAGCTGTTTTTT,CASSLALSGGRRTGELFF,TRBV7-9,TRBJ2-2,-,TRBD2
TGTGCCAGCAGCCAAGAGGGGGGACTAGTTGCCTACAATGAGCAGTTCTTC,CASSQEGGLVAYNEQFF,TRBV4-2,TRBJ2-1,-,TRBD2
TGCGCCAGCAGCTTAAGGACAGTGGCGGCCCGCTCTGGGGCCAACGTCCTGACTTTC,CASSLRTVAARSGANVLTF,TRBV5-1,TRBJ2-6,-,-
TGTGCCAGCAGCTTGGTTCGTAGCACTGAAGCTTTCTTT,CASSLVRSTEAFF,TRBV7-8,TRBJ1-1,-,-
TGTGCCAGCAGCTTAGCGGTCGGGGTCGGCGAGCAGTACTTC,CASSLAVGVGEQYF,TRBV7-9,TRBJ2-7,few,-
TGTGCCAGCTCACCAATAGCGGAGGAGCAGTACTTC,CASSPIAEEQYF,TRBV18,TRBJ2-7,-,-
TGCGCCAGCAGCTTGGCCGCCTCGGGAAACATTCAGTACTTC,CASSLAASGNIQYF,TRBV5-1,TRBJ2-4,once,-
TGCGCCAGCAGCTTGGGGGGACAGGTGGAAGAGCAGTACTTC,CASSLGGQVEEQYF,TRBV5-1,TRBJ2-7,-,TRBD1
TGTGCCTGGGGGACGGACAGGAGCAATCAGCCCCAGCATTTT,CAWGTDRSNQPQHF,TRBV30,TRBJ1-5,-,TRBD1
TGTGCCAGCAGTGACAGGGGGAACTATGGCTACACCTTC,CASSDRGNYGYTF,TRBV2,TRBJ1-2,-,TRBD1
TGCAGTGCTAGTAGGGACAGGGTCTCTGGAAACACCATATATTTT,CSASRDRVSGNTIYF,TRBV20-1,TRBJ1-3,few,TRBD1
TGTGCCAGCAGCCCTGCGGGAGCCCTAGGCAATGAGCAGTTCTTC,CASSPAGALGNEQFF,TRBV3-1/TRBV3-2,TRBJ2-1,-,TRBD2
TGTGCCAGCAGCTTAGGGGGACAGGCTGAAGCTTTCTTT,CASSLGGQAEAFF,TRBV7-8,TRBJ1-1,-,TRBD1
TGTGCCATCAGTGCTAGCGGGAGTTACAATGAGCAGTTCTTC,CAISASGSYNEQFF,TRBV10-3,TRBJ2-1,-,TRBD2
TGTGCCAGTTCATTTCCGCCGGGACAGGGCCGTTATGGCTACACCTTC,CASSFPPGQGRYGYTF,TRBV19,TRBJ1-2,-,TRBD1
TGTGCCAGCAGTTTTCAGGACACCGGAATCTATGGCTACACCTTC,CASSFQDTGIYGYTF,TRBV27,TRBJ1-2,-,-
TGTGCCAGCAACCTAGGTCCCAGAATTAATTCACCCCTCCACTTT,CASNLGPRINSPLHF,TRBV6-5,TRBJ1-6,-,-
TGTGCCAGCAGCTTAGCGGCCACAGATACGCAGTATTTT,CASSLAATDTQYF,TRBV7-2,TRBJ2-3,few,-
TGTGCCAGCAGCTACGCGGGGGCCTCTGGAAACACCATATATTTT,CASSYAGASGNTIYF,TRBV7-9,TRBJ1-3,-,-
TGCAGCGTTGGACAGGGACTCGACACTGAAGCTTTCTTT,CSVGQGLDTEAFF,TRBV29-1,TRBJ1-1,-,TRBD1
TGTGCCAGCAGTCTAGCGGGAGGGGGGAAGACCCAGTACTTC,CASSLAGGGKTQYF,TRBV28,TRBJ2-5,-,TRBD2
TGTGCCAGCAAGGAGGACCGCACAGATACGCAGTATTTT,CASKEDRTDTQYF,TRBV2,TRBJ2-3,-,-
TGCGCCAGCAGCCAAGATTTTCGGCAGGGGTTAGCCAAAAACATTCAGTACTTC,CASSQDFRQGLAKNIQYF,TRBV4-3,TRBJ2-4,-,-
TGTGCCAGCAGTGATAGGAGGACAGATACGCAGTATTTT,CASSDRRTDTQYF,TRBV25-1,TRBJ2-3,-,-
TGTGCCAGCAGTTATGACAGGGGGCCGGACACCGGGGAGCTGTTTTTT,CASSYDRGPDTGELFF,TRBV6-6,TRBJ2-2,-,TRBD1
TGTGCCAGCAGCCTGGGACTAGCGGGAAGCTCCTACAATGAGCAGTTCTTC,CASSLGLAGSSYNEQFF,TRBV9,TRBJ2-1,-,TRBD2
TGTGCCAGCAGCTTAGTACAGGGGATGAAGGGCTACACCTTC,CASSLVQGMKGYTF,TRBV7-2,TRBJ1-2,once,TRBD1
TGCGCCAGCAGCTTGGTAATAGGGAGCCCTAAGAATTCACCCCTCCACTTT,CASSLVIGSPKNSPLHF,TRBV5-1,TRBJ1-6,-,-
TGCGCCAGCAGCTTATCCCCAGCGGGGAACACCGGGGAGCTGTTTTTT,CASSLSPAGNTGELFF,TRBV5-1,TRBJ2-2,-,-
TGCAGCGCCGGCGTGGGACAGCAGCTCTCTGGAAACACCATATATTTT,CSAGVGQQLSGNTIYF,TRBV29-1,TRBJ1-3,-,TRBD1
TGTGCCTGGAGCGGGACAGGGGCCCAGCCCCAGCATTTT,CAWSGTGAQPQHF,TRBV30,TRBJ1-5,-,TRBD1
TGTGCCAGCAGTCGGACTAGCGGCCTGGCGGTGTACCAAGAGACCCAGTACTTC,CASSRTSGLAVYQETQYF,TRBV28,TRBJ2-5,-,TRBD2
TGTGCCAGCAGCCGGGACAGGGGCTGGACTGAAGCTTTCTTT,CASSRDRGWTEAFF,TRBV6-5,TRBJ1-1,many,TRBD1
TGTGCCAGCTCACCACCCAGTGCTGGTAATGAAAAACTGTTTTTT,CASSPPSAGNEKLFF,TRBV18,TRBJ1-4,-,-
TGTGCCAGTAGTATAGCCCGCACCCCCATGACAAATAGCAATCAGCCCCAGCATTTT,CASSIARTPMTNSNQPQHF,TRBV19,TRBJ1-5,-,-
TGCGCCAGCAGCCAAGATAGGGGACGCCGGGGGGATGAGCAGTTCTTC,CASSQDRGRRGDEQFF,TRBV4-1,TRBJ2-1,-,TRBD2
TGCGCCAGCAGCCCGACTAACGTCATGAACACTGAAGCTTTCTTT,CASSPTNVMNTEAFF,TRBV4-1,TRBJ1-1,-,-
TGCGCCAGCAGCCAAGAAGGAGGGATTCCCGGGGAGCTGTTTTTT,CASSQEGGIPGELFF,TRBV4-1,TRBJ2-2,-,-
TGCGCCAGCAGCAAAGACAGGGGTGGACTAAATGAGCAGTTCTTC,CASSKDRGGLNEQFF,TRBV5-1,TRBJ2-1,-,TRBD1
TGTGCCAGCTCACCATGGGGACTAGCGGGAGAGACCCAGTACTTC,CASSPWGLAGETQYF,TRBV18,TRBJ2-5,-,TRBD2